This TCR beta chain comes out of a study of liver allograft versus peripheral blood T cells (dated by TCRdb to 2020 to 2021). Study-level background: In liver transplant recipients, the study looked at T cell receptor repertoires in the peripheral blood and set them against the repertoires found within the transplanted livers.

Results and caveats for the whole study, not just this receptor: T cell receptor repertoires inside liver allografts were reported to be different from the repertoires detected in peripheral blood.

The germline V gene provides CDR1 SGHDT and CDR2 YYEEEE. The V end loses 0 bases and the J end loses 1 base, and a stretch of 10 bases separates them. The CDR3 starts with the cysteine, ends with the phenylalanine, and has 15 residues. The retained sequence is limited to the CDR3, 45 bases, with the frame set at the first base. To note about this clonotype: What antigen it recognizes has not been identified. Base qualities are not provided; no much larger clone lies one nucleotide away.

For sequencing, an Illumina MiSeq was employed. In TCRdb, the public reads were trimmed at Q25 with fastp and aligned with MiXCR, with productive beta chains retained. Every distinct CDR3 protein forms one entry, paired with its most common genes and DNA. The sample contains about 14,000 distinct CDR3 sequences, 20% to 25% of them found a single time. The ten largest clones add up to about 6% of the sample. The clonotype originates from a human patient who had a liver transplant. Some T cells may derive from the graft donor when a transplant has been performed. Here the chain combines TRBV5-6 and TRBJ1-1; TRBD1 might be the D gene, on 5 matching bases. The CDR3 reads as follows: CASSLVGASNTEAFF. Here is the DNA: TGTGCCAGCAGCTTGGTCGGGGCATCGAACACTGAAGCTTTCTTT.